What follows are 32 T cell receptor beta chains derived from one specimen sequenced in a study of siplizumab effects on memory and regulatory T cells. Method: immunoSEQ multiplex PCR; TCRdb's copy keeps in-frame clones and lacks some. Of some 70,000 clones in the sample, about 90% were seen once. The sequenced material came from Tregs sorted from blood. These receptors came from a human donor in good health.

The genes are TRBV30 and TRBJ2-7; 10 bases are a match to TRBD1. Unmatched junction bases numbered 3, after V lost 3 bases and J lost 7 bases. This CDR3 is built from 12 residues. The germline V gene encodes CDR1 GTSNPN and CDR2 SVGIG (reference sequence). The CDR3 sequence is CAWRTGGGEQYF. CDR3 coding DNA: TGTGCCTGGAGGACAGGGGGCGGGGAGCAGTACTTC.

This clone was counted a few times. V gene TRBV27 combines with J gene TRBJ1-5, with D unclear. Trimming took 5 bases from V and 7 from J, leaving 12 bases between them. The CDR3 runs to 13 residues. The germline V gene encodes CDR1 MNHEY and CDR2 SMNVEV (reference sequence). This CDR3 is CASSPMTGQPQHF. CDR3 in DNA: TGTGCCAGCAGTCCAATGACTGGCCAGCCCCAGCATTTT.

This clone turned up a few times. This chain joins TRBV19 and TRBJ2-7; D is undetermined. This CDR3 contains 13 residues. Trimming stripped 3 bases from V and 2 bases from J, with 8 bases between. Germline V gene sequence: CDR1 LNHDA, CDR2 SQIVND (reference sequence). The CDR3 spells CASSMVATYEQYF. CDR3 nucleotides: TGTGCCAGTAGTATGGTGGCAACCTACGAGCAGTACTTC.

The chain employs TRBV6-1 and TRBJ2-1, with D uncertain. The CDR3 extends over 14 amino acids. V shed 4 bases and J shed 6 bases, with 13 bases lying between them. Germline-derived CDR1 and CDR2 are MNHNS and SASEGT. CDR3 amino acids: CASSGQALSNEQFF. DNA of the CDR3: TGTGCCAGCAGTGGGCAGGCTTTGAGCAATGAGCAGTTCTTC.

This chain joins TRBV18 and TRBJ2-5; the D is unclear. The length of the CDR3 is 13 residues. Trimming cost V 0 bases and J 5 bases, with 7 bases left between them. Germline assignment: CDR1 KGHSH and CDR2 LQKENI. The CDR3 here is CASSPPTWETQYF. CDR3 nucleotides: TGTGCCAGCTCACCACCGACATGGGAGACCCAGTACTTC.

CDR3 sequence: CASRSHRSYEQYF. The CDR3 nucleotides read TGTGCCAGCAGATCCCATCGATCCTACGAGCAGTACTTC. This rearrangement joins TRBV6-5 to TRBJ2-7; D is unclear. V was trimmed by 6 bases and J by 1 base, leaving 10 bases between them. This CDR3 is built from 13 residues. Germline-derived CDR1 and CDR2 are MNHEY and SVGAGI.

This sequence joins TRBV5-1 and TRBJ2-5; D is perhaps TRBD2 (6 bases). Trimming removed 0 bases at V and 3 bases at J, with 12 bases between. This CDR3 is built from 15 residues. CDR1 and CDR2 from the germline V gene are SGHRS and YFSETQ. The CDR3 DNA sequence: TGCGCCAGCAGCTTGGAGGCAGGAGGGAAAGAGACCCAGTACTTC. It encodes CASSLEAGGKETQYF.

The chain's CDR3 is CASSWGNTEAFF. In DNA, the CDR3 is TGTGCCAGCAGCTGGGGTAACACTGAAGCTTTCTTT. This chain joins TRBV11-2 and TRBJ1-1, with D unclear. The CDR3 runs to 12 residues. The ends were cut back, 4 bases at V and 2 bases at J, with 5 bases in the middle. Germline CDR1 is SGHAT and CDR2 is FQNNGV.

The chain is built from TRBV5-1 and TRBJ1-5, with D unclear. Germline V gene data show CDR1 as SGHRS and CDR2 as YFSETQ. V was shortened by 4 bases and J by 0 bases, with 11 bases between the two germline ends. The CDR3 is 15 residues long. CDR3 region: CASSPGHISNQPQHF. The CDR3 bases are TGCGCCAGCAGCCCGGGCCATATTAGCAATCAGCCCCAGCATTTT.

The rearrangement uses TRBV5-6 and TRBJ2-3; 12 bases match TRBD2. Germline V gene data show CDR1 as SGHDT and CDR2 as YYEEEE. J gave up 4 bases and V 4 bases, and 1 base lay outside the gene matches. This CDR3 has 14 residues. CDR3 in DNA: TGTGCCAGCAGCCTAGCGGGAGGGTCAGATACGCAGTATTTT. As protein: CASSLAGGSDTQYF.

The genes are TRBV6-1 and TRBJ1-1; 7 bases align to TRBD1. CDR1 and CDR2 (germline): MNHNS, SASEGT. Trimming at V came to 5 bases and at J to 4 bases, leaving 4 bases not matched to a gene. The CDR3 is 13 residues long. CDR3 sequence reads: CASSKTGLTEAFF. The CDR3 DNA reads TGTGCCAGCAGTAAGACAGGGCTCACTGAAGCTTTCTTT.

CDR3 in amino acids: CAYRTLAGERETQYF. CDR3 sequence (DNA): TGTGCCTACAGAACCTTAGCGGGAGAGAGGGAGACCCAGTACTTC. The chain is built from TRBV21-1 and TRBJ2-5; the table's D gene call, TRBD2, was not cross checked with the DNA. TRBV21-1 is recorded as a pseudogene. This CDR3 region has 15 residues.

The chain joins TRBV30 to TRBJ1-1, with TRBD1 matching 7 bases. Germline trimming cut 0 bases from V and 4 bases from J; bases unmatched to any gene: 8. Germline lookup yields CDR1 GTSNPN and CDR2 SVGIG (reference sequence). The length of the CDR3 is 15 residues. Here the CDR3 DNA reads TGTGCCTGGAGTGTAACGGACAGGCCCTCCACTGAAGCTTTCTTT. This gives the protein CAWSVTDRPSTEAFF.

This chain connects TRBV6-6 to TRBJ1-2, with D unresolved. Germline-derived CDR1 and CDR2 are MNHNY and SVGAGI (reference sequence). The CDR3 loop spans 11 amino acids. V was cut by 4 bases and J by 7 bases, with 7 bases left in between. CDR3 amino acids: CASSLNAGYTF. The CDR3, as DNA: TGTGCCAGCAGTTTAAATGCTGGCTACACCTTC.

This clone occurred once. V usage is TRBV6-5 and J usage is TRBJ2-4, with D possibly matching TRBD2 (5 bases). The germline V gene encodes CDR1 MNHEY and CDR2 SVGAGI. V shed 8 bases and J shed 5 bases, with 10 bases lying between them. The CDR3 is made up of 12 amino acids. The DNA for the CDR3 is TGTGCCAGCGGACTGGCAGAAAACATTCAGTACTTC. It specifies CASGLAENIQYF.

The genes are TRBV7-9 and TRBJ1-4, with 7 bases lining up with TRBD1. CDR3 length equals 16 residues. CDR1 SEHNR and CDR2 FQNEAQ come from the germline V gene (reference sequence). V dropped 5 bases and J dropped 0; count of bases not matched to a gene: 6. The CDR3 loop reads CASSAGTVATNEKLFF. The CDR3 DNA follows: TGTGCCAGCAGCGCCGGGACAGTTGCAACTAATGAAAAACTGTTTTTT.

The chain carries TRBV5-4 and TRBJ2-1; D gene ambiguous. The germline gives CDR1 SGHNT, CDR2 YYREEE (reference sequence). The length of the CDR3 is 13 residues. Trimming left V 0 bases short and J 10 bases short, with 11 bases between. The CDR3 sequence: CASSLERPREQFF. The CDR3 coding sequence is TGTGCCAGCAGCTTGGAACGGCCCCGCGAGCAGTTCTTC.

The chain uses TRBV6-1 and TRBJ1-2; TRBD1 might be the D (5 bases). Trimming shortened V by 4 bases and J by 6 bases, and 12 bases separated the two germline ends. This CDR3 is 13 amino acids long. The germline gives CDR1 MNHNS, CDR2 SASEGT. DNA for the CDR3: TGTGCCAGCAGTGTCCAGGGCCGTCATGGCTACACCTTC. Its protein is CASSVQGRHGYTF.

V and J are TRBV9 and TRBJ2-1; maybe TRBD2 (6 bases). Trimming left V 0 bases short and J 3 bases short, with 13 bases between. The V gene's germline CDR1 is SGDLS and CDR2 YYNGEE. There are 16 residues in the CDR3. Here the CDR3 reads CASSVDVADLYNEQFF. The CDR3, as DNA: TGTGCCAGCAGCGTAGATGTAGCGGACCTCTACAATGAGCAGTTCTTC.

V gene TRBV18 combines with J gene TRBJ1-4; unclear D gene. Germline loops: CDR1 KGHSH, CDR2 LQKENI. The CDR3 consists of 15 residues. The ends were cut back, 2 bases at V and 2 bases at J, with 9 bases in the middle. This CDR3 is CASSPVYGTNEKLFF. The CDR3 coding sequence is TGTGCCAGCTCACCAGTTTATGGGACTAATGAAAAACTGTTTTTT.

The chain joins TRBV30 to TRBJ1-2; TRBD1 is a possible D gene (6 bases). CDR1 and CDR2 from the germline V gene are GTSNPN and SVGIG (reference sequence). V lost 0 bases, J lost 4 bases, and 15 bases lay in between. The CDR3 contains 15 residues. The CDR3 loop reads CAWSVLPLGGYGYTF. The CDR3 nucleotides are TGTGCCTGGAGTGTACTGCCCCTAGGGGGCTATGGCTACACCTTC.

CDR3 sequence: CASRGPYNEQFF. The CDR3 DNA sequence: TGTGCCAGCAGGGGACCCTACAATGAGCAGTTCTTC. The V call is TRBV27, the J call TRBJ2-1; D tentatively reads TRBD1 or TRBD2 (5 bases each). Germline CDR1 MNHEY, CDR2 SMNVEV (reference sequence). V shed 6 bases and J shed 2 bases, with 5 bases lying between them. The CDR3 consists of 12 residues.

The genes are TRBV19 and TRBJ2-2, with D unresolved. Looked up from germline, CDR1 is LNHDA and CDR2 is SQIVND (reference sequence). V gave up 2 bases and J gave up 6 bases, with 7 bases separating them. The CDR3 runs to 13 residues. CDR3 sequence reads: CASSILGSGELFF. The DNA of the CDR3 is TGTGCCAGTAGTATACTGGGATCCGGGGAGCTGTTTTTT. The whole variable domain, filled in from reference TRBV19 and TRBJ2-2, reads DGGITQSPKYLFRKEGQNVTLSCEQNLNHDAMYWYRQDPGQGLRLIYYSQIVNDFQKGDIAEGYSVSREKKESFPLTVTSAQKNPTAFYLCASSILGSGELFFGEGSRLTVL.

The chain recombines TRBV5-1 with TRBJ2-5; D gene unclear. V shed 2 bases and J shed 5 bases, with 4 bases lying between them. Looked up from germline, CDR1 is SGHRS and CDR2 is YFSETQ. This CDR3 region has 11 residues. Here the CDR3 reads CASSFLETQYF. The CDR3 nucleotides are TGCGCCAGCAGCTTCTTGGAGACCCAGTACTTC.

The CDR3: CASRPTGGLYGYTF. CDR3 DNA: TGTGCCAGCAGGCCGACAGGGGGTTTGTATGGCTACACCTTC. J is TRBJ1-2 and V is TRBV28, with 9 bases fitting TRBD1. The CDR3 runs 14 residues. Trimming took 6 bases from V and 5 from J; bases not matched to a gene: 7. CDR1 MDHEN and CDR2 SYDVKM come from the germline V gene.

CDR3 sequence (DNA): TGTGCCAGCAGCTATCCGGGACAGGGTTACGAGCAGTACTTC. Encoded protein: CASSYPGQGYEQYF. The chain employs TRBV11-2 and TRBJ2-7; TRBD1 agrees at 9 bases. CDR1 and CDR2 from the germline V gene are SGHAT and FQNNGV. The trim removed 4 bases at V and 4 bases at J, leaving 5 bases unmatched. The CDR3 has 14 residues.

This clone showed up just once. The chain is built from TRBV19 and TRBJ1-5; TRBD1 aligns across 9 bases. CDR3 length: 17 amino acids. In germline, CDR1 is LNHDA, CDR2 SQIVND (reference sequence). V lost 6 bases, J lost 5 bases, and 14 bases stayed unmatched. The CDR3 region is CASSPNLGTGWYQPQHF. In DNA, the CDR3 is TGTGCCAGTAGCCCCAACCTCGGGACAGGGTGGTATCAGCCCCAGCATTTT.

This clone was recorded only once. This chain links TRBV19 with TRBJ2-3, with D uncertain. V dropped 5 bases and J dropped 5 bases, with 8 bases sitting between them. The CDR3 totals 12 residues. CDR1 is LNHDA, CDR2 SQIVND, per germline (reference sequence). CDR3 coding DNA: TGTGCCAGTAGTCCACTCAGAGATACGCAGTATTTT. Protein sequence: CASSPLRDTQYF.

The chain joins TRBV5-6 to TRBJ2-7; 8 positions agree with TRBD1. The CDR3 loop spans 15 amino acids. The V gene end was trimmed by 5 bases and the J gene end by 1 base; junction bases not matched to a gene: 8. Germline V gene sequence: CDR1 SGHDT, CDR2 YYEEEE. The CDR3 nucleotides read TGTGCCAGCAGAGAACAGGGGGGTCGATCCTACGAGCAGTACTTC. This sequence encodes CASREQGGRSYEQYF. Drawing the rest from reference TRBV5-6 and TRBJ2-7, the complete variable domain is DAGVTQSPTHLIKTRGQQVTLRCSPKSGHDTVSWYQQALGQGPQFIFQYYEEEERQRGNFPDRFSGHQFPNYSSELNVNALLLGDSALYLCASREQGGRSYEQYFGPGTRLTVT.

The chain is built from TRBV2 and TRBJ1-1; 9 bases line up with TRBD1. This CDR3 is 13 amino acids long. V lost 3 bases, J lost 12 bases, and 8 bases stayed unmatched. CDR1 is SNHLY, CDR2 FYNNEI, per germline. CDR3 nucleotides: TGTGCCAGCAGTGATCGGGGACAGGGATACCCTTTCTTT. Translating gives CASSDRGQGYPFF.

There are many counts of this clone. The V gene is TRBV5-5, the J gene TRBJ1-3; D is perhaps TRBD1 (6 bases). Per the germline V gene, CDR1 is SGHKS and CDR2 is YYEKEE (reference sequence). The CDR3 has 16 amino acids. Trimming shortened V by 4 bases and J by 4 bases, and 18 bases separated the two germline ends. As DNA, the CDR3 is TGTGCCAGCAGCCCATCCATAAGGGGGACGGGAAACACCATATATTTT. Its protein is CASSPSIRGTGNTIYF.

The chain has TRBV10-3 and TRBJ2-7, with 7 bases aligning to TRBD2. The CDR3 covers 12 residues. V shed 9 bases and J 4 bases; nucleotides not matched to a gene: 6. Germline lookup yields CDR1 ENHRY and CDR2 SYGVKD. The DNA of the CDR3 is TGTGCCATGGGCGGGAGAGGTTACGAGCAGTACTTC. Protein sequence: CAMGGRGYEQYF.